The 28 T cell receptor beta chains below were found in one sample sequenced in a study of cytomegalovirus exposure and HLA in healthy donors. In the PCR, 60 Vbeta and 13 Jbeta primers were used. Clones were sequenced by immunoSEQ multiplex PCR, and TCRdb holds only the in-frame ones, with some missing. The repertoire has around 37,000 clones, 82% of them found once; the top ten carry roughly a tenth. The sample was PBMCs. Receptor source: a young woman in good health and CMV-seropositive.

This clone was detected a few times. This chain connects TRBV19 to TRBJ2-1; TRBD1 matches 7 bases. Germline V gene lookup returns CDR1 LNHDA and CDR2 SQIVND (reference sequence). CDR3 length: 15 amino acids. The trim removed 5 bases at V and 0 bases at J, leaving 4 bases unmatched. CDR3 coding DNA: TGTGCCAGTAGTCTCCGGGACAGCTCCTACAATGAGCAGTTCTTC. Its translation is CASSLRDSSYNEQFF.

There are a few counts of this clone. The CDR3, as DNA: TGTGCCAGCAGCTCCCTGGGGGGGCAGAATGAGCAGTTCTTC. The encoded protein is CASSSLGGQNEQFF. The chain combines TRBV7-9 with TRBJ2-1; D perhaps matches TRBD2 (7 bases). The V end was cut by 4 bases, the J end by 7 bases, with 14 bases between. CDR1 SEHNR and CDR2 FQNEAQ come from the germline V gene (reference sequence). The CDR3 length is 14 residues.

The chain combines TRBV5-1 with TRBJ2-3; a possible D gene is TRBD2 (6 bases). Germline assignment: CDR1 SGHRS and CDR2 YFSETQ. The CDR3 is made up of 15 amino acids. Trimming took off 4 bases at V and 0 bases at J, with 12 bases between the two ends. In DNA, the CDR3 is TGCGCCAGCAGCCCGGGACTCACAAGCACAGATACGCAGTATTTT. This encodes CASSPGLTSTDTQYF.

The chain links TRBV5-1 to TRBJ2-1, with TRBD2 matching 11 bases. Germline V CDR1 and CDR2: SGHRS, YFSETQ. There are 18 residues in the CDR3. V dropped 3 bases and J dropped 8; count of bases not matched to a gene: 16. In DNA, the CDR3 is TGCGCCAGCAGCTCCGCGTCAATAGCGGGAGGGCCATTTTATGAGCAGTTCTTC. Its protein product is CASSSASIAGGPFYEQFF. The variable domain in full, completed from reference TRBV5-1 and TRBJ2-1, reads KAGVTQTPRYLIKTRGQQVTLSCSPISGHRSVSWYQQTPGQGLQFLFEYFSETQRNKGNFPGRFSGRQFSNSRSEMNVSTLELGDSALYLCASSSASIAGGPFYEQFFGPGTRLTVL.

This clone has only one observation. The V call is TRBV7-9, the J call TRBJ2-1; TRBD2 agrees at 13 bases. From germline, CDR1 is SEHNR and CDR2 FQNEAQ (reference sequence). V was pared by 6 bases and J by 0 bases, with 11 bases of the junction left unmatched. The CDR3 is 19 residues long. CDR3 residues: CASSSPGLAGRASYNEQFF. CDR3 in DNA: TGTGCCAGCAGTAGCCCGGGACTAGCGGGACGCGCCTCCTACAATGAGCAGTTCTTC.

V gene TRBV28 combines with J gene TRBJ2-7, with a possible D match to TRBD1 (6 bases). In germline, CDR1 is MDHEN, CDR2 SYDVKM. The CDR3 sequence is 13 residues long. V lost 6 bases to trimming and J lost 5 bases, with 14 bases between them. CDR3: CASSRDTLNEQYF. CDR3 in DNA: TGTGCCAGCAGCCGGGACACCTTGAACGAGCAGTACTTC.

V gene TRBV2 combines with J gene TRBJ1-4; weak D call: TRBD1 (5 bases). The germline V gene has CDR1 SNHLY and CDR2 FYNNEI. The CDR3 is made up of 13 amino acids. V was shortened by 9 bases and J by 8 bases, with 16 bases between the two germline ends. CDR3 nucleotides: TGTGCCAGTCGATGGGGGGGTACAGAAAAACTGTTTTTT. This sequence encodes CASRWGGTEKLFF.

The chain combines TRBV19 with TRBJ2-3, with TRBD2 as a possible D gene (6 bases). The CDR3 consists of 15 residues. Germline CDR1 reads LNHDA; CDR2 reads SQIVND (reference sequence). Trimming took 5 bases from V and 3 from J, leaving 15 bases between them. CDR3: CASSLLGGITDTQYF. CDR3 coding DNA: TGTGCCAGTAGTCTCTTGGGGGGTATAACAGATACGCAGTATTTT.

V is TRBV7-8 and J is TRBJ2-3, with 7 bases aligning to TRBD1. Germline CDR1 and CDR2: SGHVS and FQNEAQ. V gave up 4 bases and J gave up 3 bases; unmatched junction bases: 4. This CDR3 is built from 14 residues. CDR3 sequence: CASSSGTATDTQYF. CDR3 nucleotide sequence: TGTGCCAGCAGCTCCGGGACAGCAACAGATACGCAGTATTTT.

J is TRBJ1-2 and V is TRBV28, with D tentatively TRBD1 (6 bases). The CDR3 has 17 amino acids. The germline CDR1 and CDR2 sequences are MDHEN and SYDVKM. V lost 6 bases and J lost 4, with 24 bases in between. In DNA, the CDR3 is TGTGCCAGCAGGGATACAGGGACCTCGTTCATCCGCTATGGCTACACCTTC. Protein product: CASRDTGTSFIRYGYTF.

V gene TRBV11-2 combines with J gene TRBJ2-7; 7 nucleotides line up with TRBD1. Trimming at V came to 1 base and at J to 0 bases, leaving 3 bases not matched to a gene. The CDR3 length is 15 residues. Germline CDR1 and CDR2: SGHAT and FQNNGV. CDR3 amino acids: CASSLGWDSSYEQYF. Here the CDR3 DNA reads TGTGCCAGCAGCTTAGGATGGGACAGCTCCTACGAGCAGTACTTC.

This clone was observed a handful of times. The chain employs TRBV29-1 and TRBJ1-2; a possible D gene is TRBD1 (5 bases). The V gene's germline CDR1 is SQVTM and CDR2 ANQGSEA. V dropped 3 bases and J dropped 0 bases, with 11 bases sitting between them. This CDR3 contains 14 residues. CDR3 DNA sequence: TGCAGCGTTGAGGGGGGACTTTCTAACTATGGCTACACCTTC. Residues: CSVEGGLSNYGYTF.

As for this clone: Relative to the germline gene, one junction end is altered; a read error may explain this. The chain is built from TRBV7-9 and TRBJ2-7, with 10 bases fitting TRBD2. Germline-derived CDR1 and CDR2 are SEHNR and FQNEAQ (reference sequence). The CDR3 has 16 amino acids. CDR3 protein: CSSSNRTSGSTYEQYF. The CDR3 DNA is TGTTCCAGCAGCAACAGGACTAGCGGAAGCACCTACGAGCAGTACTTC.

This sequence joins TRBV25-1 and TRBJ2-7; a weak D match, TRBD1 (5 bases). Trimming stripped 4 bases from V and 2 bases from J, with 24 bases between. The CDR3 is 18 residues long. Germline CDR1 MGHDK, CDR2 SYGVNS. Written as DNA, the CDR3 is TGTGCCAGCAGTGGAGGAAAGCAGGGAACCCAACCTACCTACGAGCAGTACTTC. It encodes CASSGGKQGTQPTYEQYF.

The chain employs TRBV7-9 and TRBJ2-2; possible D gene TRBD2, 6 bases. V dropped 3 bases and J dropped 6 bases, with 8 bases sitting between them. The CDR3 contains 13 residues. Germline loops: CDR1 SEHNR, CDR2 FQNEAQ (reference sequence). CDR3 DNA sequence: TGTGCCAGCAGCTTCGGAGGGCCCGGGGAGCTGTTTTTT. As protein: CASSFGGPGELFF. Together with reference TRBV7-9 and TRBJ2-2, the CDR3 gives the full variable domain: DTGVSQNPRHKITKRGQNVTFRCDPISEHNRLYWYRQTLGQGPEFLTYFQNEAQLEKSRLLSDRFSAERPKGSFSTLEIQRTEQGDSAMYLCASSFGGPGELFFGEGSRLTVL.

V gene TRBV7-8 combines with J gene TRBJ2-7, with a tentative D call TRBD2 (6 bases). Trimming cost V 1 base and J 3 bases, with 13 bases left between them. This CDR3 comprises 15 residues. Germline CDR1 and CDR2: SGHVS and FQNEAQ. The CDR3 sequence: CASSLEGTQFYEQYF. The CDR3 region has the DNA TGTGCCAGCAGCTTAGAAGGGACTCAGTTCTACGAGCAGTACTTC.

V is TRBV4-3 and J is TRBJ2-2; D not resolved. Germline V gene sequence: CDR1 LGHNA, CDR2 YSLEER. The CDR3 is made up of 16 amino acids. The germline V and J ends were trimmed by 4 bases and 0 bases, with 12 bases remaining between them. The CDR3 loop reads CASSPSGRPNTGELFF. The DNA for the CDR3 is TGCGCCAGCAGCCCATCAGGCCGGCCGAACACCGGGGAGCTGTTTTTT.

V usage is TRBV27 and J usage is TRBJ2-1; 12 bases line up with TRBD2. V trimming: 0 bases; J trimming: 7 bases; junction bases outside the gene matches: 10. CDR3 size: 18 residues. The germline CDR1 and CDR2 sequences are MNHEY and SMNVEV (reference sequence). The CDR3 reads CASSLSTSGGPIRNEQFF. The DNA of the CDR3 is TGTGCCAGCAGTTTATCGACTAGCGGGGGACCAATACGAAATGAGCAGTTCTTC.

The chain recombines TRBV7-2 with TRBJ2-2, with a tentative D call TRBD1 (6 bases). This CDR3 comprises 16 residues. The germline V and J ends were trimmed by 5 bases and 0 bases, with 13 bases remaining between them. Germline CDR1 is SGHTA and CDR2 is FQGNSA. The CDR3 coding sequence is TGTGCCAGCAGCGTCATGACAGGTTCGAACACCGGGGAGCTGTTTTTT. Translated: CASSVMTGSNTGELFF.

The chain uses TRBV12-5 and TRBJ2-1; weak D call: TRBD1 (5 bases). Per germline, CDR1 LGHNT and CDR2 FRNRAP. The CDR3 totals 16 residues. The V end was cut by 0 bases, the J end by 6 bases, with 15 bases between. The CDR3 here is CASGLVPDNPSNEQFF. CDR3 coding DNA: TGTGCTAGTGGTTTGGTACCGGACAACCCAAGCAATGAGCAGTTCTTC.

This chain links TRBV7-2 with TRBJ2-7; possible D gene TRBD1, 5 bases. Trimming shortened V by 1 base and J by 1 base, and 11 bases separated the two germline ends. Germline-derived CDR1 and CDR2 are SGHTA and FQGNSA. The CDR3 length is 15 residues. CDR3 residues: CASSLEGLVSYEQYF. The CDR3 nucleotides are TGTGCCAGCAGCTTAGAGGGGCTGGTATCCTACGAGCAGTACTTC.

V and J are TRBV5-5 and TRBJ2-1; TRBD1 agrees at 9 bases. V shed 0 bases and J 4 bases; nucleotides not matched to a gene: 5. The CDR3 spans 16 residues. CDR1 and CDR2 (germline): SGHKS, YYEKEE (reference sequence). The chain's CDR3 is CASSLVPGTGYNEQFF. CDR3 DNA sequence: TGTGCCAGCAGCTTGGTTCCCGGGACAGGGTACAATGAGCAGTTCTTC.

This rearrangement joins TRBV4-3 to TRBJ2-7; tentative D call: TRBD1 (6 bases). CDR1 and CDR2 (germline): LGHNA, YSLEER. V lost 0 bases, J lost 6 bases, and 9 bases lay in between. This CDR3 contains 13 residues. CDR3 nucleotides: TGCGCCAGCAGCCAAGATTTAGGGGGCGAGCAGTACTTC. This codes for CASSQDLGGEQYF.

V is TRBV2 and J is TRBJ2-1; TRBD1 is a possible D gene (6 bases). Germline V gene lookup returns CDR1 SNHLY and CDR2 FYNNEI. Trimming stripped 7 bases from V and 2 bases from J, with 30 bases between. The length of the CDR3 is 20 residues. For the CDR3, the DNA is TGTGCCAGCATAGCCCCCCAGGGGTGGCTGCGGGTAAGCACCTACAATGAGCAGTTCTTC. It yields the protein CASIAPQGWLRVSTYNEQFF.

The chain employs TRBV6-4 and TRBJ2-1; 12 bases line up with TRBD2. The CDR3 consists of 15 residues. J gave up 4 bases and V 8 bases, and 6 bases lay outside the gene matches. Looked up from germline, CDR1 is MRHNA and CDR2 is SNTAGT. This CDR3 is CASQRLAGEYNEQFF. In DNA form, the CDR3 reads TGTGCCAGCCAGAGACTAGCGGGAGAATACAATGAGCAGTTCTTC.

This rearrangement joins TRBV2 to TRBJ1-5; 7 positions agree with TRBD1. The CDR3 has 15 amino acids. In germline, CDR1 is SNHLY, CDR2 FYNNEI. Trimming cost V 4 bases and J 2 bases; bases outside gene matches: 5. The CDR3: CASSGQGGGNQPQHF. For the CDR3, the DNA is TGTGCCAGCAGTGGACAGGGAGGAGGCAATCAGCCCCAGCATTTT.

This clone was observed a handful of times. This rearrangement joins TRBV11-3 to TRBJ2-7, with D possibly matching TRBD1 (5 bases). The CDR3 totals 12 residues. V was cut by 0 bases and J by 7 bases, with 7 bases left in between. CDR1 and CDR2 (germline): SGHNT, YENEEA. The CDR3 DNA follows: TGTGCCAGCAGCTTAGATAAGGGGGAGCAGTACTTC. The encoded protein is CASSLDKGEQYF.

This clone came up once. The chain couples TRBV6-1 to TRBJ1-5; perhaps TRBD1 as D (6 bases). Germline V gives CDR1 MNHNS, CDR2 SASEGT. Deletions cut 2 bases from V and 2 bases from J, with 13 bases between. The CDR3 is 16 amino acids. Here the CDR3 DNA reads TGTGCCAGCAGTGAATGGGGGCCGGCGGGCAATCAGCCCCAGCATTTT. Translation gives CASSEWGPAGNQPQHF.